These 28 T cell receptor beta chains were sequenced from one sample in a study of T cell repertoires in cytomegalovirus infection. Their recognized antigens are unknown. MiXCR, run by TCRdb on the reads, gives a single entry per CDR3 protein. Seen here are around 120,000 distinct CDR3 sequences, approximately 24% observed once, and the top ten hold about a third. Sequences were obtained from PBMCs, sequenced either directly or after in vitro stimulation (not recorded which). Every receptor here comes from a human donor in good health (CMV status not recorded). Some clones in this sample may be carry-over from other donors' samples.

This CDR3 reads CASSPLGGETDTQYF. CDR3 nucleotide sequence: TGTGCCAGCAGTCCTCTAGGAGGGGAGACAGATACGCAGTATTTT. This rearrangement joins TRBV6-4 to TRBJ2-3, with D perhaps matching TRBD2 (6 bases). Germline CDR1 is MRHNA and CDR2 is SNTAGT. The CDR3 consists of 15 residues. V lost 5 bases and J lost 3, with 15 bases in between.

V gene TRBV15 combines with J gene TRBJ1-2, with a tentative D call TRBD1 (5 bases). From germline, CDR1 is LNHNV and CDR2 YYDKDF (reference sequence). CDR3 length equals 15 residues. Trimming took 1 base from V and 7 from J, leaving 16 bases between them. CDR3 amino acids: CATSRGGQISSGYTF. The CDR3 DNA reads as TGTGCCACCAGCAGAGGAGGACAAATTTCATCTGGCTACACCTTC.

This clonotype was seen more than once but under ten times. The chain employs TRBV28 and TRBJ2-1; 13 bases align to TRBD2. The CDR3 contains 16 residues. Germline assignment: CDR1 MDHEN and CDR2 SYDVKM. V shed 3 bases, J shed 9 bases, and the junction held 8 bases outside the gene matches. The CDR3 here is CASSFGTSGRATEQFF. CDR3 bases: TGTGCCAGCAGTTTTGGAACTAGCGGGAGGGCCACTGAGCAGTTCTTC.

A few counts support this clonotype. The CDR3 DNA is TGTGCCAGCAGCTTAAGGGGCCCCGACAGGGTCGCTGAAGCTTTCTTT. Its protein is CASSLRGPDRVAEAFF. The J gene is TRBJ1-1, the V gene TRBV7-8, with 7 bases fitting TRBD1. The CDR3 contains 16 residues. With 2 bases clipped from V and 6 bases from J, the junction kept 12 bases outside the gene matches. Germline V gene data show CDR1 as SGHVS and CDR2 as FQNEAQ.

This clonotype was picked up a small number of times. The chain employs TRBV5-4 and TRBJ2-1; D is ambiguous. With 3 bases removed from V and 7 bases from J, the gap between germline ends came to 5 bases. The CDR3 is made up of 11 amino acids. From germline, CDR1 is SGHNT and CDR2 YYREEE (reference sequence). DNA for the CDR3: TGTGCCAGCAGCTCCGAAAATGAGCAGTTCTTC. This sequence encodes CASSSENEQFF.

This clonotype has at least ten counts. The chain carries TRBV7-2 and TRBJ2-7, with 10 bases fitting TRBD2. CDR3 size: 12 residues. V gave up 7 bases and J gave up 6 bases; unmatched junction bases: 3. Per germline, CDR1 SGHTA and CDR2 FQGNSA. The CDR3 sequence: CASTSGSAEQYF. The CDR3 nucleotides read TGTGCCAGCACTAGCGGGAGTGCCGAGCAGTACTTC. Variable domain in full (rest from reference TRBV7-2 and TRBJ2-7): GAGVSQSPSNKVTEKGKDVELRCDPISGHTALYWYRQSLGQGLEFLIYFQGNSAPDKSGLPSDRFSAERTGGSVSTLTIQRTQQEDSAVYLCASTSGSAEQYFGPGTRLTVT.

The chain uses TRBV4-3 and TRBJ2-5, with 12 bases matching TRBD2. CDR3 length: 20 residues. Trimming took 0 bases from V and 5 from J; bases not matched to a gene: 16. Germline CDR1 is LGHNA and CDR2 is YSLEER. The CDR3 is CASSQDLAALRTSGMETQYF. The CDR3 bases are TGCGCCAGCAGCCAAGATCTCGCAGCCTTAAGGACTAGCGGGATGGAGACCCAGTACTTC.

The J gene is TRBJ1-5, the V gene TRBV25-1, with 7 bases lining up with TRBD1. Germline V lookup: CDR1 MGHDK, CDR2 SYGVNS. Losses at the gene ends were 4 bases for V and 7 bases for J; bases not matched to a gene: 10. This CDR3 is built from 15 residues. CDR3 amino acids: CASSGWDRTGQPQHF. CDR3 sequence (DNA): TGTGCCAGCAGTGGATGGGACAGAACAGGACAGCCCCAGCATTTT.

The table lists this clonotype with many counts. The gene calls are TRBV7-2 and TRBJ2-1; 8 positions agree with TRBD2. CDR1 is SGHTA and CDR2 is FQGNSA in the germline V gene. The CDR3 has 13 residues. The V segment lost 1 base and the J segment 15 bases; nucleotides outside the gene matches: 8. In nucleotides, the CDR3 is TGTGCCAGCAGCTTAGAGCGGGAGAGGCCCCTGTTCTTC. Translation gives CASSLERERPLFF.

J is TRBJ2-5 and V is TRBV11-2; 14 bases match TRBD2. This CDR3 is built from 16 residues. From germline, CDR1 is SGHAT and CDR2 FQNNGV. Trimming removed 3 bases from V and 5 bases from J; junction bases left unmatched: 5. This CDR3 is CASSFGTSGSMETQYF. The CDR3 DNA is TGTGCCAGCAGCTTTGGGACTAGCGGGAGTATGGAGACCCAGTACTTC.

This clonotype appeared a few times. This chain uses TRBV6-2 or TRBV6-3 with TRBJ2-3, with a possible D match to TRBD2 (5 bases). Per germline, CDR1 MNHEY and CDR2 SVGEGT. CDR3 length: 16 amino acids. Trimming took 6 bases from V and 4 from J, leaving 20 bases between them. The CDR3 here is CASSSGLGLRADTQYF. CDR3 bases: TGTGCCAGCAGCTCGGGCCTAGGACTTAGGGCAGATACGCAGTATTTT.

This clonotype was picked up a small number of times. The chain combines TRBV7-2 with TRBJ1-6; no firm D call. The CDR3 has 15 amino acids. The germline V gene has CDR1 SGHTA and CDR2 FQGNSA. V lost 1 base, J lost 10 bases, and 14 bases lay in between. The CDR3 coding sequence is TGTGCCAGCAGCTTAGGAGCCGGATATGGGTCACCCCTCCACTTT. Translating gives CASSLGAGYGSPLHF.

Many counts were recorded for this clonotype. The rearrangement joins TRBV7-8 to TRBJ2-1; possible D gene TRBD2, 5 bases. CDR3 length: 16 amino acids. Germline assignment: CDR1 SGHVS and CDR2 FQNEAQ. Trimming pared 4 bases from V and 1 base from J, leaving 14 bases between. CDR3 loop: CASSSESGASYNEQFF. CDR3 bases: TGTGCCAGCAGCTCGGAAAGCGGAGCGTCCTACAATGAGCAGTTCTTC.

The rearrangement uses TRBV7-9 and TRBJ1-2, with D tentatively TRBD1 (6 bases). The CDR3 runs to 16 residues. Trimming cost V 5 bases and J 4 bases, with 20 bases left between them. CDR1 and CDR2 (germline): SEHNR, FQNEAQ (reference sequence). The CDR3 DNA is TGTGCCAGCAGCGTCACAGGGCCCGCTACTCCCTATGGCTACACCTTC. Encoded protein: CASSVTGPATPYGYTF.

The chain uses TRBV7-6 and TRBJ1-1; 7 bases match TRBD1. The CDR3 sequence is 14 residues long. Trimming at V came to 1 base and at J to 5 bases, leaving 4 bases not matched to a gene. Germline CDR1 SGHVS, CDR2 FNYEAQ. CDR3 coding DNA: TGTGCCAGCAGCTTAGAGCAGGGGGAGACTGAAGCTTTCTTT. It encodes CASSLEQGETEAFF.

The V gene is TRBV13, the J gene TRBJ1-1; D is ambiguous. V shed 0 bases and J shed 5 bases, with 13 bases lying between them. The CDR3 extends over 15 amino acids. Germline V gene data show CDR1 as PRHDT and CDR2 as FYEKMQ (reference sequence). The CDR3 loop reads CASSLGRGRGTEAFF. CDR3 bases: TGTGCCAGCAGCTTAGGCCGAGGCAGAGGGACTGAAGCTTTCTTT.

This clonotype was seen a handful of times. In DNA form, the CDR3 reads TGTGCCAGCAGCCAGGGACAGCTGTACGAGCAGTACGTC. Protein product: CASSQGQLYEQYV. The rearrangement uses TRBV6-2 or TRBV6-3 and TRBJ2-7; TRBD1 matches 7 bases. The germline V gene has CDR1 MNHEY and CDR2 SVGEGT. CDR3 length equals 13 residues. V shed 6 bases and J 4 bases; nucleotides not matched to a gene: 6.

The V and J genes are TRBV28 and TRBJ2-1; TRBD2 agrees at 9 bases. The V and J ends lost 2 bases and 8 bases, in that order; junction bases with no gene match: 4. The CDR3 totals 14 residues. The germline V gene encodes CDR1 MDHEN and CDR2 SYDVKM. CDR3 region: CASSLGTSRHEQFF. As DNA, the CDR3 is TGTGCCAGCAGTTTAGGGACTAGCAGGCATGAGCAGTTCTTC.

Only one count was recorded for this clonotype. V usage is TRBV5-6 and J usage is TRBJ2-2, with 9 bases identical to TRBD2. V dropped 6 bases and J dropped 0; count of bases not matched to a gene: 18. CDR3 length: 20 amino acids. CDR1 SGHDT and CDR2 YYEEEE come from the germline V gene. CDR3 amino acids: CASMREGPDNVFANTGELFF. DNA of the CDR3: TGTGCCAGCATGCGGGAGGGCCCGGACAACGTGTTCGCGAACACCGGGGAGCTGTTTTTT.

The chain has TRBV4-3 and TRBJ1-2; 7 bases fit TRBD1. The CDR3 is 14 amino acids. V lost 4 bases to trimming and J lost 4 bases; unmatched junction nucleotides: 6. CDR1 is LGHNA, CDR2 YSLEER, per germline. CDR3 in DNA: TGCGCCAGCAGCCGTTCGACAGGGCCCTATGGCTACACCTTC. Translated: CASSRSTGPYGYTF.

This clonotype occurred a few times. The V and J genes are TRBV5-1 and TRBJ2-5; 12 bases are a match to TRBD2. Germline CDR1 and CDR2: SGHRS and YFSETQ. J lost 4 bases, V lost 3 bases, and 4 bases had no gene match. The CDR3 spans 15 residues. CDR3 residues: CASSSGTSGPETQYF. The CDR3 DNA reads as TGCGCCAGCAGCTCCGGGACTAGCGGGCCAGAGACCCAGTACTTC.

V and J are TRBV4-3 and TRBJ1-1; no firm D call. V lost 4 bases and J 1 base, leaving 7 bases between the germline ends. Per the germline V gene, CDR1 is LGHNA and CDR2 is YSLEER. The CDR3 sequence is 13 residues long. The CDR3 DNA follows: TGCGCCAGCAGCCGAACACCGAACACTGAAGCTTTCTTT. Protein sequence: CASSRTPNTEAFF.

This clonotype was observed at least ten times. CDR3 nucleotide sequence: TGTGCCAGTAGTGCTCGCGGACATTTCGGGGAGCTGTTTTTT. Translation gives CASSARGHFGELFF. The chain recombines TRBV19 with TRBJ2-2; D is possibly TRBD1 (5 bases). Germline CDR1 LNHDA, CDR2 SQIVND (reference sequence). V gave up 5 bases and J gave up 7 bases, with 14 bases separating them. The CDR3 has 14 residues.

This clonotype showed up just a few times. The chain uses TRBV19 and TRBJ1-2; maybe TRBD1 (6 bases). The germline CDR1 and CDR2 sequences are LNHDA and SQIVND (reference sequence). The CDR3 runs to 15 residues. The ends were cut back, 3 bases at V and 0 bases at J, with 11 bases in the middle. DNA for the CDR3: TGTGCCAGTAGTATCACAGGGCCCGCTAACTATGGCTACACCTTC. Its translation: CASSITGPANYGYTF.

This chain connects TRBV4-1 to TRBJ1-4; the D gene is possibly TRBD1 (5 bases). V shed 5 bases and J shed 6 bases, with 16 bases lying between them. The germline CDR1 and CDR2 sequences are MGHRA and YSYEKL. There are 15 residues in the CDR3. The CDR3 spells CASSAQGIGDEKLFF. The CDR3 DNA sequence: TGCGCCAGCAGCGCTCAGGGTATAGGGGATGAAAAACTGTTTTTT.

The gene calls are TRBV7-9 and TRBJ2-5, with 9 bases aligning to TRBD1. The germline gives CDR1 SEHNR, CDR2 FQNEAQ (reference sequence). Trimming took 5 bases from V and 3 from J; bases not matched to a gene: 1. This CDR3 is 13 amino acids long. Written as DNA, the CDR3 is TGTGCCAGCAGCCGGACAGGGGAAGAGACCCAGTACTTC. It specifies CASSRTGEETQYF.

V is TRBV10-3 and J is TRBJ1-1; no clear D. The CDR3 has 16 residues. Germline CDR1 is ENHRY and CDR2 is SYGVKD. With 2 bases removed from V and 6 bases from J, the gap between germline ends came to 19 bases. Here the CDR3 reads CAISESLSKGNPEAFF. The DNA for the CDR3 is TGTGCCATCAGTGAGAGTTTAAGTAAGGGCAACCCTGAAGCTTTCTTT.

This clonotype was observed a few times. CDR3 amino acids: CASRLIGAGYNEQFF. For the CDR3, the DNA is TGTGCCAGCAGGCTGATCGGGGCGGGCTACAATGAGCAGTTCTTC. The J gene is TRBJ2-1, the V gene TRBV12-3 or TRBV12-4; D assignment may be TRBD1 or TRBD2 (5 bases each). This CDR3 region has 15 residues. Trimming left V 6 bases short and J 3 bases short, with 15 bases between.